This TCR beta chain was observed in a study of CD8 T cells in Susac syndrome. Points from the study as a whole: Individuals included in the TCR sequencing and HLA analysis were acknowledged by the study to be relatively few in number.

Multiple sclerosis controls were treatment-naive patients with stable or active relapsing-remitting disease. In regard to this clonotype: Its antigen is still unknown.

With random hexamers, about 0.45 to 1 ug RNA was reverse transcribed. TCRdb re-analysed the immunoSEQ multiplex PCR reads in MiXCR, keeping a single row per CDR3 protein. The repertoire consists of about 210,000 distinct CDR3 sequences, with approximately 95% occurring once and the leading ten covering less than 0.095%. V lost 1 base and J 2 bases, leaving 6 bases between the germline ends. The CDR3 covers 15 residues. The sample comprised CD4+ T cells from PBMCs. The chain joins TRBV12-3 or TRBV12-4 to TRBJ2-6; no clear D. The source of this sequence is a human donor with multiple sclerosis. Here the CDR3 DNA reads TGTGCCAGCAGTTTAGTGGCAGCTGGGGCCAACGTCCTGACTTTC. Its protein product is CASSLVAAGANVLTF.